These 23 T cell receptor beta chains were sequenced from one sample in a study of blood T cell repertoires in COVID-19. Assay used: immunoSEQ multiplex PCR; TCRdb lists only in-frame clones, some missing. The sample lists 370,000 or so clones, about four fifths occurring once. The material sequenced was peripheral blood. Receptor source: a human donor with acute or convalescent COVID-19. The donor label of this sample is uncertain.

Worth noting for this clone: This sample also contains other DNA sequences that code for the same CDR3. The chain has TRBV11-2 and TRBJ2-1; 9 bases agree with TRBD2. J lost 0 bases, V lost 5 bases, and 2 bases had no gene match. The CDR3 extends over 15 amino acids. From germline, CDR1 is SGHAT and CDR2 FQNNGV. The CDR3 bases are TGTGCCAGCAGCCTAGCGGGATCCTCCTACAATGAGCAGTTCTTC. Its translation is CASSLAGSSYNEQFF.

The genes are TRBV6-5 and TRBJ2-5; D gene unclear. The V and J ends lost 5 bases and 2 bases respectively, with 3 bases between them. The CDR3 has 11 residues. Germline CDR1 MNHEY, CDR2 SVGAGI. CDR3 DNA sequence: TGTGCCAGCAGTACTCAAGAGACCCAGTACTTC. It encodes CASSTQETQYF.

This sequence joins TRBV21-1 and TRBJ1-5; the table calls TRBD1, which could not be checked here. TRBV21-1 is a recognized pseudogene. The CDR3 runs to 16 residues. CDR3 loop: CASSTGTGESNQPQHF. As DNA, the CDR3 is TGTGCCAGCAGCACGGGGACAGGGGAAAGCAATCAGCCCCAGCATTTT.

This chain connects TRBV6-5 to TRBJ1-4; TRBD1 agrees at 8 bases. The CDR3 loop spans 14 amino acids. J was trimmed by 3 bases and V by 6 bases; bases with no gene match: 3. The germline CDR1 and CDR2 sequences are MNHEY and SVGAGI. The CDR3 DNA reads as TGTGCCAGCAGCACAGGGGGGGCTAATGAAAAACTGTTTTTT. Translating gives CASSTGGANEKLFF.

The V call is TRBV6-5, the J call TRBJ1-2; a weak D match, TRBD1 (5 bases). There are 14 residues in the CDR3. The V end lost 5 bases, the J end lost 9 bases, and 19 bases lay between the germline ends. Per germline, CDR1 MNHEY and CDR2 SVGAGI. CDR3 in DNA: TGTGCCAGCAGTCCTGCGGGGCAGGGAGTTAGCTACACCTTC. Translated, it gives CASSPAGQGVSYTF.

The gene calls are TRBV9 and TRBJ2-2; TRBD2 is a possible D gene (6 bases). The CDR3 totals 16 residues. Germline V CDR1 and CDR2: SGDLS, YYNGEE. Trimming shortened V by 0 bases and J by 4 bases, and 13 bases separated the two germline ends. The CDR3: CASSVDGASVTGELFF. The CDR3 DNA follows: TGTGCCAGCAGCGTAGATGGTGCTAGCGTCACCGGGGAGCTGTTTTTT.

The CDR3 DNA reads as TGTGCCAGCAGTTTGCCAGCGGGGGGGGAGTTCTTC. Translated: CASSLPAGGEFF. The chain couples TRBV28 to TRBJ2-1, with 10 bases aligning to TRBD2. Per the germline V gene, CDR1 is MDHEN and CDR2 is SYDVKM. The CDR3 extends over 12 amino acids. V lost 3 bases and J lost 14; bases outside the gene matches: 4. The full variable domain, rest sourced from reference TRBV28 and TRBJ2-1, is DVKVTQSSRYLVKRTGEKVFLECVQDMDHENMFWYRQDPGLGLRLIYFSYDVKMKEKGDIPEGYSVSREKKERFSLILESASTNQTSMYLCASSLPAGGEFFGPGTRLTVL.

V and J are TRBV13 and TRBJ2-1, with 9 positions matching TRBD1. The CDR3 runs 14 residues. Germline V gives CDR1 PRHDT, CDR2 FYEKMQ (reference sequence). V dropped 5 bases and J dropped 14; count of bases not matched to a gene: 13. The CDR3 here is CASSPRAGQGKKFF. The CDR3 bases are TGTGCCAGCAGCCCCAGGGCGGGACAGGGCAAAAAGTTCTTC.

The chain uses TRBV15 and TRBJ2-1, with 10 bases aligning to TRBD2. The trim removed 0 bases at V and 2 bases at J, leaving 4 bases unmatched. CDR1 LNHNV and CDR2 YYDKDF come from the germline V gene (reference sequence). The CDR3 spans 17 residues. In nucleotides, the CDR3 is TGTGCCACCAGCAGAGATATTGGACTAGCGGCCTACAATGAGCAGTTCTTC. Its translation is CATSRDIGLAAYNEQFF.

The chain employs TRBV6-5 and TRBJ1-4; 7 bases map to TRBD1. The ends lost 6 bases at V and 5 bases at J; junction bases unmatched: 9. Germline V lookup: CDR1 MNHEY, CDR2 SVGAGI. The CDR3 consists of 15 residues. The CDR3 DNA follows: TGTGCCAGCAGCCGCGACAGGGCTAAGAATGAAAAACTGTTTTTT. Protein sequence: CASSRDRAKNEKLFF.

The chain joins TRBV15 to TRBJ1-5; the D is unclear. CDR3 length: 15 residues. Germline CDR1 reads LNHNV; CDR2 reads YYDKDF (reference sequence). Trimming cost V 1 base and J 2 bases, with 9 bases left between them. CDR3 sequence (DNA): TGTGCCACCAGCAGAGGGCTTGGGCGCAATCAGCCCCAGCATTTT. As protein: CATSRGLGRNQPQHF. The complete variable domain, with remaining parts taken from reference TRBV15 and TRBJ1-5, reads DAMVIQNPRYQVTQFGKPVTLSCSQTLNHNVMYWYQQKSSQAPKLLFHYYDKDFNNEADTPDNFQSRRPNTSFCFLDIRSPGLGDTAMYLCATSRGLGRNQPQHFGDGTRLSIL.

V and J are TRBV7-9 and TRBJ2-3; 7 positions agree with TRBD1. The CDR3 has 16 residues. Per germline, CDR1 SEHNR and CDR2 FQNEAQ (reference sequence). Germline trimming cut 4 bases from V and 4 bases from J; bases unmatched to any gene: 11. The CDR3 loop reads CASSSWPGQGADTQYF. In nucleotides, the CDR3 is TGTGCCAGCAGCTCCTGGCCGGGGCAGGGGGCAGATACGCAGTATTTT.

The chain is built from TRBV30 and TRBJ2-7; D perhaps matches TRBD1 (5 bases). The CDR3 loop spans 14 amino acids. Germline V gene lookup returns CDR1 GTSNPN and CDR2 SVGIG (reference sequence). Trimming left V 6 bases short and J 1 base short, with 16 bases between. The DNA for the CDR3 is TGTGCCTGCTTGAAAGGGCAGGGTTCCTACGAGCAGTACTTC. Amino acid sequence: CACLKGQGSYEQYF.

This clone was seen once. The V gene is TRBV18, the J gene TRBJ2-7; a possible D gene is TRBD1 (5 bases). This CDR3 spans 14 amino acids. Germline values: CDR1 KGHSH, CDR2 LQKENI. V lost 4 bases, J lost 1 base, and 11 bases lay in between. The CDR3 DNA sequence: TGTGCCAGCTCACGAGGACAAACGTCCTACGAGCAGTACTTC. Protein product: CASSRGQTSYEQYF.

V usage is TRBV3-1 (or the pseudogene TRBV3-2) and J usage is TRBJ1-1, with 7 bases aligning to TRBD1. V was clipped by 6 bases and J by 0 bases; unmatched bases: 7. The CDR3 has 15 amino acids. Germline CDR1 reads LGHDT; CDR2 reads YNNKEL (reference sequence). The CDR3 reads CASRLKGQLNTEAFF. The DNA for the CDR3 is TGTGCCAGCAGGCTTAAGGGACAGTTGAACACTGAAGCTTTCTTT.

This chain joins TRBV5-1 and TRBJ1-2, with D possibly being TRBD1 (5 bases). CDR1 SGHRS and CDR2 YFSETQ come from the germline V gene. The V end was cut by 3 bases, the J end by 8 bases, with 17 bases between. The length of the CDR3 is 14 residues. This CDR3 reads CASSSLQELTGYTF. The CDR3 nucleotides are TGCGCCAGCAGCTCCTTACAGGAACTAACGGGCTACACCTTC.

The genes are TRBV18 and TRBJ2-2; TRBD2 matches at 9 bases. Germline CDR1 reads KGHSH; CDR2 reads LQKENI. V dropped 3 bases and J dropped 5; count of bases not matched to a gene: 7. The CDR3 has 16 amino acids. The CDR3 DNA sequence: TGTGCCAGCTCACCCGTAGCGGGAGAGGGGACCGGGGAGCTGTTTTTT. Protein product: CASSPVAGEGTGELFF.

The V and J genes are TRBV7-8 and TRBJ2-5; D ambiguous. V was clipped by 1 base and J by 4 bases, with 7 bases between them. This CDR3 has 13 residues. The germline V gene encodes CDR1 SGHVS and CDR2 FQNEAQ. This chain's CDR3 is CASSLGARETQYF. CDR3 sequence (DNA): TGTGCCAGCAGCTTAGGGGCGAGAGAGACCCAGTACTTC.

The genes are TRBV29-1 and TRBJ2-6; D possibly corresponds to TRBD1 (6 bases). V shed 4 bases and J shed 2 bases, with 12 bases lying between them. The CDR3 spans 15 residues. Germline-derived CDR1 and CDR2 are SQVTM and ANQGSEA. The CDR3 DNA sequence: TGCAGCGTTGCGTTGGGGGCGACTGGGGCCAACGTCCTGACTTTC. Protein product: CSVALGATGANVLTF.

The chain carries TRBV11-2 and TRBJ1-3; D might be TRBD1 (6 bases). The ends were cut back, 4 bases at V and 0 bases at J, with 10 bases in the middle. Germline V gives CDR1 SGHAT, CDR2 FQNNGV. The CDR3 runs to 15 residues. The DNA of the CDR3 is TGTGCCAGCAGCTCCTCGGGACACTCTGGAAACACCATATATTTT. This gives the protein CASSSSGHSGNTIYF.

This chain uses TRBV7-2 with TRBJ2-3; D uncertain. Germline lookup yields CDR1 SGHTA and CDR2 FQGNSA. V was clipped by 6 bases and J by 4 bases, with 14 bases between them. CDR3 length equals 14 residues. Here the CDR3 DNA reads TGTGCCAGCAGTTCTAGTATCTCGGCAGATACGCAGTATTTT. It yields the protein CASSSSISADTQYF.

CDR3 protein: CASSRDRGVYEQYF. CDR3 nucleotides: TGTGCCAGCAGCAGAGACAGGGGTGTCTACGAGCAGTACTTC. The V and J genes are TRBV7-9 and TRBJ2-7; 8 bases are a match to TRBD1. V lost 5 bases and J lost 3; bases outside the gene matches: 6. The CDR3 has 14 amino acids. The V gene's germline CDR1 is SEHNR and CDR2 FQNEAQ (reference sequence).

The chain joins TRBV7-8 to TRBJ2-1; 7 positions agree with TRBD1. CDR1 is SGHVS, CDR2 FQNEAQ, per germline. The junction had 11 bases not matched to a gene; V was cut back by 2 bases and J by 10 bases. CDR3 length equals 15 residues. The DNA for the CDR3 is TGTGCCAGCAGCTTATGGGGGACAGTTAGGAGCGAGCAGTTCTTC. Its translation: CASSLWGTVRSEQFF.